This paragraph reports one T cell receptor (beta chain). Its antigen is as yet unknown. The sample comes from a study of long-term antiretroviral therapy in people with HIV. Germline V gene data show CDR1 as SNHLY and CDR2 as FYNNEI. Trimming removed 2 bases at V and 3 bases at J, with 10 bases between. This CDR3 is built from 15 residues. Study conclusions and caveats: CDR3 length ranges were narrower in HIV repertoires than in controls. Older ART regimens may have been in use when blood was drawn between the mid-2000s and the late 2010s.

With survey level as its setting, the immunoSEQ assay was v3.0. Here immunoSEQ multiplex PCR was the method, and the copy in TCRdb shows in-frame clones only, minus some. The sample yields about 20,000 clones, 92% seen once. This TCR was sampled from a woman between 50 and 59 years old with HIV. The sample was unsorted PBMCs, taken 4.4 years after starting antiretroviral therapy. V gene TRBV2 combines with J gene TRBJ2-2; TRBD1 might be the D (5 bases). The CDR3 coding sequence is TGTGCCAGCAGTGAAAGTCTCAGGGACACCGGGGAGCTGTTTTTT. Protein: CASSESLRDTGELFF.